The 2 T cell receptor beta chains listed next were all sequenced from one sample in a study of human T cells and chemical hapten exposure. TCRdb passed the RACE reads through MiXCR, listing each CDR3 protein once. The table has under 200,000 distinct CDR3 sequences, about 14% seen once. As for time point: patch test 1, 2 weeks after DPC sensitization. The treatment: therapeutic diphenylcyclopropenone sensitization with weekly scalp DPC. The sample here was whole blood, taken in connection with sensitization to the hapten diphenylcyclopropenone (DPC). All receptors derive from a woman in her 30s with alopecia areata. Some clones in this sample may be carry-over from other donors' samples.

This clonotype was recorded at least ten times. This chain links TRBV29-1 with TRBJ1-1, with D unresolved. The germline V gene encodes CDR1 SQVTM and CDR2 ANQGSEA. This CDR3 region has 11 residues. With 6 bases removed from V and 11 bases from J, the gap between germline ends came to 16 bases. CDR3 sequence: CSVRPQESAFF. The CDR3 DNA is TGCAGCGTGAGACCTCAGGAGTCCGCTTTCTTT.

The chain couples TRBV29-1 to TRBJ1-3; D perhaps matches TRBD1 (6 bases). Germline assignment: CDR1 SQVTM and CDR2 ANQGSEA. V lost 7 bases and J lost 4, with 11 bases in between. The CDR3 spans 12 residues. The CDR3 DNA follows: TGCAGCGCAATTACAGGGGGAAACACCATATATTTT. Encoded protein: CSAITGGNTIYF.